This T cell receptor beta chain was sequenced in a study of T cells in localized non-small cell lung cancer. Clones were read by immunoSEQ multiplex PCR, and TCRdb kept only the in-frame ones, dropping some. The sample carries 2,000 to 2,500 clones, about 18% recorded once. In this sample, this clone is medium-sized (0.01 to 0.1%). As yet, its antigen is unknown. General study findings and limits: Of the top 100 tumor clones, median roughly 55 were in adjacent lung, 25 to 35 among its top 100.

This CDR3 contains 15 residues. Germline V gene sequence: CDR1 SGHNT, CDR2 YENEEA. V was shortened by 0 bases and J by 4 bases, with 9 bases between the two germline ends. This specimen consisted of normal lung tissue next to the tumor, obtained before any cancer treatment. This rearrangement joins TRBV11-3 to TRBJ1-4, with D perhaps TRBD1 (6 bases). The receptor's source is a man between 40 and 70 years old with stage I squamous cell lung carcinoma. The CDR3 bases are TGTGCCAGCAGCTTAGAAGGGGACATTAATGAAAAACTGTTTTTT. It codes for CASSLEGDINEKLFF.